Presented here are 19 T cell receptor beta chains from one specimen sequenced in a study of T-cell reconstitution after alpha-beta-depleted transplantation in children. Using unique molecular identifiers, the investigators prepared the TCRbeta library. TCRdb fed the PCR reads into MiXCR, producing one record per CDR3 protein. Among 300,000 to 350,000 distinct CDR3 sequences, about a quarter were seen once, and the ten largest hold roughly 9.7%. Sequenced material: PBMCs, mostly from graft donor cells, taken 180 days after TCRalphabeta/CD19-depleted stem cell transplant. These receptors were collected from a male patient younger than 18 who had a stem cell transplant for acute lymphoblastic leukemia, so the T cells may come from the graft donor.

The chain uses TRBV24-1 and TRBJ1-2; no firm D call. The ends were cut back, 5 bases at V and 1 base at J, with 7 bases in the middle. The CDR3 has 13 amino acids. Looked up from germline, CDR1 is KGHDR and CDR2 is SFDVKD. CDR3 residues: CATSVDDNYGYTF. CDR3 coding DNA: TGTGCCACCAGTGTTGACGATAACTATGGCTACACCTTC.

The genes are TRBV6-1 and TRBJ1-6, with 10 bases identical to TRBD1. The junction had 11 bases not matched to a gene; V was cut back by 10 bases and J by 5 bases. This CDR3 is built from 16 residues. Germline V lookup: CDR1 MNHNS, CDR2 SASEGT. The CDR3 region has the DNA TGTGCCACCGGGGACAGGGGCTACTCGGATAATTCACCCCTCCACTTT. This translates into CATGDRGYSDNSPLHF.

This clonotype turned up a few times. The chain has TRBV5-1 and TRBJ2-7, with no clear D. The V end was cut by 1 base, the J end by 0 bases, with 8 bases between. From germline, CDR1 is SGHRS and CDR2 YFSETQ. The CDR3 spans 14 residues. CDR3 amino acids: CASSLRWNSYEQYF. CDR3 bases: TGCGCCAGCAGCTTGCGTTGGAACTCCTACGAGCAGTACTTC.

The gene calls are TRBV7-8 and TRBJ2-3, with D possibly being TRBD1 (6 bases). The V end was cut by 1 base, the J end by 1 base, with 15 bases between. Germline V gene sequence: CDR1 SGHVS, CDR2 FQNEAQ. The CDR3 extends over 17 amino acids. Here the CDR3 reads CASSLGGGRGRTDTQYF. The DNA of the CDR3 is TGTGCCAGCAGCTTAGGAGGGGGAAGAGGCCGCACAGATACGCAGTATTTT.

This clonotype was counted only a few times. The chain carries TRBV9 and TRBJ2-7; D call uncertain. The CDR3 has 14 amino acids. Germline loops: CDR1 SGDLS, CDR2 YYNGEE. V lost 2 bases and J lost 3, with 12 bases in between. The CDR3 sequence is CASSVAAASYEQYF. The CDR3 coding sequence is TGTGCCAGCAGCGTCGCGGCAGCTAGCTACGAGCAGTACTTC.

This clonotype showed up just a few times. The chain links TRBV9 to TRBJ2-2; TRBD1 agrees at 10 bases. V dropped 4 bases and J dropped 4; count of bases not matched to a gene: 7. Germline CDR1 SGDLS, CDR2 YYNGEE. The CDR3 contains 16 residues. The CDR3 DNA reads TGTGCCAGCAGCCGCTGGACAGGGGGAGGCACCGGGGAGCTGTTTTTT. It translates to CASSRWTGGGTGELFF.

The chain is built from TRBV7-3 and TRBJ2-7; D gene ambiguous. The V and J ends lost 2 bases and 3 bases respectively, with 17 bases between them. CDR1 SGHTA and CDR2 FQGTGA come from the germline V gene. This CDR3 is built from 16 residues. The CDR3 region has the DNA TGTGCCAGCAGCTTATTATCGAGAGGCCCCGACTACGAGCAGTACTTC. Translation gives CASSLLSRGPDYEQYF.

The V call is TRBV25-1, the J call TRBJ2-1, with 9 bases lining up with TRBD2. V shed 0 bases, J shed 10 bases, and the junction held 4 bases outside the gene matches. This CDR3 spans 14 amino acids. Germline V CDR1 and CDR2: MGHDK, SYGVNS. CDR3 loop: CASSEYGGRVEQFF. The CDR3 DNA is TGTGCCAGCAGTGAATACGGCGGGAGGGTGGAGCAGTTCTTC.

The chain employs TRBV11-1 and TRBJ2-2, with D unresolved. The V gene's germline CDR1 is SGHAT and CDR2 FQDESV (reference sequence). The CDR3 is 14 residues long. Trimming took off 6 bases at V and 0 bases at J, with 8 bases between the two ends. The CDR3 nucleotides read TGTGCCAGCAGGTCTCAAGCGAACACCGGGGAGCTGTTTTTT. Translating it yields CASRSQANTGELFF.

This clonotype appeared a single time. This chain joins TRBV7-3 and TRBJ1-2; 9 positions match TRBD1. J gave up 7 bases and V 5 bases, and 11 bases lay outside the gene matches. CDR1 is SGHTA, CDR2 FQGTGA, per germline. This CDR3 comprises 15 residues. The CDR3 sequence: CASSLRTGDGRGYTF. The CDR3 DNA is TGTGCCAGCAGCCTGAGGACAGGGGATGGTCGTGGCTACACCTTC.

This clonotype occurred a few times. The chain carries TRBV7-9 and TRBJ1-1, with D tentatively TRBD1 (6 bases). With 10 bases removed from V and 1 base from J, the gap between germline ends came to 22 bases. The CDR3 loop spans 16 amino acids. The germline CDR1 and CDR2 sequences are SEHNR and FQNEAQ (reference sequence). The DNA for the CDR3 is TGTGCCACTACAATCGATATGTTCAGGGGGAACACTGAAGCTTTCTTT. Amino acid sequence: CATTIDMFRGNTEAFF. The whole variable domain, filled in from reference TRBV7-9 and TRBJ1-1, reads DTGVSQNPRHKITKRGQNVTFRCDPISEHNRLYWYRQTLGQGPEFLTYFQNEAQLEKSRLLSDRFSAERPKGSFSTLEIQRTEQGDSAMYLCATTIDMFRGNTEAFFGQGTRLTVV.

The V call is TRBV29-1, the J call TRBJ1-5, with 7 bases lining up with TRBD1. V trimming: 6 bases; J trimming: 5 bases; junction bases outside the gene matches: 7. Germline-derived CDR1 and CDR2 are SQVTM and ANQGSEA. The CDR3 runs 13 residues. The CDR3 DNA sequence: TGCAGCGTCGGCAGGGGGGGCGATCAGCCCCAGCATTTT. Its protein product is CSVGRGGDQPQHF.

Only a few counts were recorded for this clonotype. The genes are TRBV15 and TRBJ2-7; 9 bases fit TRBD2. The CDR3 sequence is 19 residues long. Germline V CDR1 and CDR2: LNHNV, YYDKDF (reference sequence). V was clipped by 0 bases and J by 1 base; unmatched bases: 13. The CDR3 is CATSRDESRGRALSYEQYF. The DNA of the CDR3 is TGTGCCACCAGCAGAGATGAGTCCCGCGGGAGGGCCCTTTCCTACGAGCAGTACTTC.

This clonotype has only a few counts. V gene TRBV29-1 combines with J gene TRBJ1-4; D ambiguous. This CDR3 spans 12 amino acids. V was pared by 7 bases and J by 5 bases, with 11 bases between. The V gene's germline CDR1 is SQVTM and CDR2 ANQGSEA. CDR3 in DNA: TGCAGCGCCCTAGGCAGAAATGAAAAACTGTTTTTT. Its translation is CSALGRNEKLFF.

This clonotype turned up a few times. The gene calls are TRBV6-5 and TRBJ2-7; TRBD1 agrees at 10 bases. Germline loops: CDR1 MNHEY, CDR2 SVGAGI. There are 14 residues in the CDR3. Trimming at V came to 2 bases and at J to 5 bases, leaving 3 bases not matched to a gene. CDR3 sequence reads: CASSYGTGADEQYF. CDR3 coding DNA: TGTGCCAGCAGTTACGGGACAGGGGCAGACGAGCAGTACTTC.

The table lists this clonotype with a few counts. The chain combines TRBV12-3 or TRBV12-4 with TRBJ2-4; D is possibly TRBD1 (6 bases). The CDR3 is 14 amino acids. V lost 5 bases and J lost 1, with 9 bases in between. DNA of the CDR3: TGTGCCAGCAGTACAGGGAACGCCAAAAACATTCAGTACTTC. Protein product: CASSTGNAKNIQYF.

The V and J genes are TRBV2 and TRBJ2-7, with 9 bases lining up with TRBD1. This CDR3 has 12 amino acids. The germline V gene has CDR1 SNHLY and CDR2 FYNNEI. Losses at the gene ends were 8 bases for V and 3 bases for J; bases not matched to a gene: 2. The CDR3 region is CASGTGYYEQYF. The CDR3 bases are TGTGCCAGCGGGACAGGGTACTACGAGCAGTACTTC.

The V gene is TRBV29-1, the J gene TRBJ2-7; maybe TRBD2 (8 bases). From germline, CDR1 is SQVTM and CDR2 ANQGSEA. The CDR3 contains 11 residues. Trimming shortened V by 6 bases and J by 6 bases, and 12 bases separated the two germline ends. Here the CDR3 reads CSVGRGLEQYF. CDR3 DNA sequence: TGCAGCGTCGGGAGGGGGCTCGAGCAGTACTTC.

On this clonotype itself: One junction end does not reproduce the germline sequence, and a read error may be involved. This chain links TRBV29-1 with TRBJ2-3; possible D gene TRBD2, 5 bases. This CDR3 comprises 15 residues. CDR1 and CDR2 from the germline V gene are SQVTM and ANQGSEA. CDR3 amino acids: CSVEGAKRHTDKQYF. CDR3 DNA sequence: TGCAGCGTTGAAGGGGCGAAGCGGCACACAGATAAGCAGTATTTT.